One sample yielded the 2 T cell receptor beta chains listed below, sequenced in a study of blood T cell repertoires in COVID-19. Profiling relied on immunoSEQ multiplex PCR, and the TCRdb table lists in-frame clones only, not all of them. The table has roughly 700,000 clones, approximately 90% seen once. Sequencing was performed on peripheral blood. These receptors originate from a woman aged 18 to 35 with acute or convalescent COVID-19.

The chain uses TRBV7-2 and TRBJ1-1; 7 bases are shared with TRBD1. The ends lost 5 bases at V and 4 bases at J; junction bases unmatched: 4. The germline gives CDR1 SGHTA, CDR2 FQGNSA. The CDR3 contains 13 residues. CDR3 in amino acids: CASSIQGTTEAFF. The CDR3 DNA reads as TGTGCCAGCAGCATACAGGGGACCACTGAAGCTTTCTTT.

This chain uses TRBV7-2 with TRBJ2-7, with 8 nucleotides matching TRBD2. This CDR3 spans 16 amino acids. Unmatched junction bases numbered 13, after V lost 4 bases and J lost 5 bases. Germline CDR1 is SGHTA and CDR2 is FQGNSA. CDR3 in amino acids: CASSYLAGQGENEQYF. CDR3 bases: TGTGCCAGCAGCTACTTAGCGGGACAAGGAGAGAACGAGCAGTACTTC.